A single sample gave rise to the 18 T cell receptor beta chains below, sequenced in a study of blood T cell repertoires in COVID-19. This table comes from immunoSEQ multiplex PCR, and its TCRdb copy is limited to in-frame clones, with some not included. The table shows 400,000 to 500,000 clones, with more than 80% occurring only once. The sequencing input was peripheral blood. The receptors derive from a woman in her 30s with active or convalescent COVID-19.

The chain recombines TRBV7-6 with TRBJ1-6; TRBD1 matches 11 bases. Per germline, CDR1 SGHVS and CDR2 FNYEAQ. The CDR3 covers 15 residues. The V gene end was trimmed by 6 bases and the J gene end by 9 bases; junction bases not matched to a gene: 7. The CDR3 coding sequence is TGTGCCAGCAGTTATACCGGGACAGGGGGTTCACCCCTCCACTTT. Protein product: CASSYTGTGGSPLHF.

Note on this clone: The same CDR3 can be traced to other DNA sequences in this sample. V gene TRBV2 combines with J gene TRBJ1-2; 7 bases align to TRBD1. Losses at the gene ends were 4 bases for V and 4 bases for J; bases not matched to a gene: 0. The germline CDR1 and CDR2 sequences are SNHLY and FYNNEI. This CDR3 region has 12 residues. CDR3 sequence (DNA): TGTGCCAGCAGTGGGGACAGCTATGGCTACACCTTC. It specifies CASSGDSYGYTF.

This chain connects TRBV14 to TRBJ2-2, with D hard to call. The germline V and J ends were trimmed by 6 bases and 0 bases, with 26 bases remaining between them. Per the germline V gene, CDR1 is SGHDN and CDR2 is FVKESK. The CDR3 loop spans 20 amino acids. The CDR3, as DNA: TGTGCCAGCAGATATTATCCAATACCCACAGAACCCCCGAACACCGGGGAGCTGTTTTTT. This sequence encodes CASRYYPIPTEPPNTGELFF. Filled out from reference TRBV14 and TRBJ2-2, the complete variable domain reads EAGVTQFPSHSVIEKGQTVTLRCDPISGHDNLYWYRRVMGKEIKFLLHFVKESKQDESGMPNNRFLAERTGGTYSTLKVQPAELEDSGVYFCASRYYPIPTEPPNTGELFFGEGSRLTVL.

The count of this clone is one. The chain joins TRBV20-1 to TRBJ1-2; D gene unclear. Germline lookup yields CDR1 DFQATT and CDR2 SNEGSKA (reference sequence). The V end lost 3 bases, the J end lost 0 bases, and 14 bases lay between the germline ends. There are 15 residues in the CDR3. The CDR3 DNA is TGCAGTGCTAGTTCTTCGTCGAGGGCTAACTATGGCTACACCTTC. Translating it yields CSASSSSRANYGYTF.

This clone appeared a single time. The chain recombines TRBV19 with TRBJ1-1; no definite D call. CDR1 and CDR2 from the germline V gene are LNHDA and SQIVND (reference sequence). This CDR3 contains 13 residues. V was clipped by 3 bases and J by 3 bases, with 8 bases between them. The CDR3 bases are TGTGCCAGTAGTATCCAACTGGACACTGAAGCTTTCTTT. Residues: CASSIQLDTEAFF. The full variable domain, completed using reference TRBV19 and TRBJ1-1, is DGGITQSPKYLFRKEGQNVTLSCEQNLNHDAMYWYRQDPGQGLRLIYYSQIVNDFQKGDIAEGYSVSREKKESFPLTVTSAQKNPTAFYLCASSIQLDTEAFFGQGTRLTVV.

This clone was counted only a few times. In DNA, the CDR3 is TGTGCCACCAGCCTGGGACAGGTCCCCTCCGAGCAGTACTTC. Protein: CATSLGQVPSEQYF. The J gene is TRBJ2-7, the V gene TRBV15; TRBD1 matches 8 bases. The length of the CDR3 is 14 residues. CDR1 is LNHNV and CDR2 is YYDKDF in the germline V gene (reference sequence). Trimming took 5 bases from V and 6 from J; bases not matched to a gene: 9.

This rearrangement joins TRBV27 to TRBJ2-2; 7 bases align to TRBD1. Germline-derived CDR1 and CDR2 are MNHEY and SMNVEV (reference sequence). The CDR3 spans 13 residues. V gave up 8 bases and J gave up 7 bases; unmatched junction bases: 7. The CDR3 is CASSLGGNGELFF. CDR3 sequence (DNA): TGTGCCAGCTCTTTAGGGGGCAACGGGGAGCTGTTTTTT.

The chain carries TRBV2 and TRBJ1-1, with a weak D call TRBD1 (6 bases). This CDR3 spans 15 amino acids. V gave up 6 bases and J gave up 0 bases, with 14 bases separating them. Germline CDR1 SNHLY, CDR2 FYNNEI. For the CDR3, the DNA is TGTGCCAGCAGGGCCCAGGGGACGATGAACACTGAAGCTTTCTTT. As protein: CASRAQGTMNTEAFF. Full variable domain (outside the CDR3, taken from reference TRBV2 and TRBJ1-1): EPEVTQTPSHQVTQMGQEVILRCVPISNHLYFYWYRQILGQKVEFLVSFYNNEISEKSEIFDDQFSVERPDGSNFTLKIRSTKLEDSAMYFCASRAQGTMNTEAFFGQGTRLTVV.

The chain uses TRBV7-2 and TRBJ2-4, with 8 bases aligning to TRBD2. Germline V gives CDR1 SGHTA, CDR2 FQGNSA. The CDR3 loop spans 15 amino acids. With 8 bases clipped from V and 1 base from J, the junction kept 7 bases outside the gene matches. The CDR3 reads CASARGAGAKNIQYF. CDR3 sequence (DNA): TGTGCCAGCGCGCGGGGGGCGGGGGCCAAAAACATTCAGTACTTC.

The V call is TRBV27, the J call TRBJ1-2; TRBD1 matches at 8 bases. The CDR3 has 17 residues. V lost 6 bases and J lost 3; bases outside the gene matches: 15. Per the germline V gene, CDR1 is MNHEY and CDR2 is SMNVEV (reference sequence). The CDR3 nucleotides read TGTGCCAGCAGACCCGACCTCAGGGGGCGGATGTACTATGGCTACACCTTC. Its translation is CASRPDLRGRMYYGYTF.

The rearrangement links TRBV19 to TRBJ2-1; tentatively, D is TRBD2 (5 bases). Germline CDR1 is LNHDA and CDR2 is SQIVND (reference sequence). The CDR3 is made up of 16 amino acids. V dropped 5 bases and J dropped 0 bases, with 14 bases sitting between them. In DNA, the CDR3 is TGTGCCAGTAGTTCAGACGGGGTGAGCTCCTACAATGAGCAGTTCTTC. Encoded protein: CASSSDGVSSYNEQFF.

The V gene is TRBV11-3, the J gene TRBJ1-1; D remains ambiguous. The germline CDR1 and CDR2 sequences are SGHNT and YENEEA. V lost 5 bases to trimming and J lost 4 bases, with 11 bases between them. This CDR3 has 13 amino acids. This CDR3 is CASSRQERTEAFF. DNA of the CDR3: TGTGCCAGCAGCCGTCAGGAACGCACTGAAGCTTTCTTT.

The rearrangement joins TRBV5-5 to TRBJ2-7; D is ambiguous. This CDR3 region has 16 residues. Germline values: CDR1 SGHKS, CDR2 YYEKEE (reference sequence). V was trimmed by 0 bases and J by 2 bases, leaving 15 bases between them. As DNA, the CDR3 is TGTGCCAGCAGCTTGGCCGTCAACTTGATACCCTACGAGCAGTACTTC. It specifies CASSLAVNLIPYEQYF.

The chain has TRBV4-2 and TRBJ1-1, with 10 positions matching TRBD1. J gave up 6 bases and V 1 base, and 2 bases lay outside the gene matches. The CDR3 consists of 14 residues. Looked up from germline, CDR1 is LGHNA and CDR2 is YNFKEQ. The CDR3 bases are TGTGCCAGCAGCCAAGGACAGGGGGCTGCTGAAGCTTTCTTT. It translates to CASSQGQGAAEAFF.

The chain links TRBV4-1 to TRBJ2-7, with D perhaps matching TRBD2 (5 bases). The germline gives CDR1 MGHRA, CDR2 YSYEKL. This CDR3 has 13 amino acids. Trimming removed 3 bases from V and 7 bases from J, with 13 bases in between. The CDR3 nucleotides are TGCGCCAGCAGCCACTCCTTCGGCGGGGAGCAGTACTTC. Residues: CASSHSFGGEQYF.

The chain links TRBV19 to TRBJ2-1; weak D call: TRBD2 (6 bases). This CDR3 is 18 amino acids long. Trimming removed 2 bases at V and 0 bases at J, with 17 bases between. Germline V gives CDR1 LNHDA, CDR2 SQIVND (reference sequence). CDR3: CASSISHFAGSSYNEQFF. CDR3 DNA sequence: TGTGCCAGTAGTATAAGTCATTTTGCGGGGAGCTCCTACAATGAGCAGTTCTTC. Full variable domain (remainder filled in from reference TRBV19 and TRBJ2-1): DGGITQSPKYLFRKEGQNVTLSCEQNLNHDAMYWYRQDPGQGLRLIYYSQIVNDFQKGDIAEGYSVSREKKESFPLTVTSAQKNPTAFYLCASSISHFAGSSYNEQFFGPGTRLTVL.

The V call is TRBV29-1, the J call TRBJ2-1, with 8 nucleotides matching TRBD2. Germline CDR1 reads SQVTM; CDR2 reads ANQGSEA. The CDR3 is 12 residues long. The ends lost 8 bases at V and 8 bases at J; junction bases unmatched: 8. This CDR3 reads CSSTSGSDEQFF. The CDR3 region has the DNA TGCAGCTCAACGAGCGGGAGTGATGAGCAGTTCTTC.

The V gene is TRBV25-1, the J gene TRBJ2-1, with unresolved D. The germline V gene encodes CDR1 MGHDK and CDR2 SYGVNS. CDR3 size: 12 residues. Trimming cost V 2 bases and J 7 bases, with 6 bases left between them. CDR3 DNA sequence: TGTGCCAGCAGTGAACTCAGAAATGAGCAGTTCTTC. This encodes CASSELRNEQFF.